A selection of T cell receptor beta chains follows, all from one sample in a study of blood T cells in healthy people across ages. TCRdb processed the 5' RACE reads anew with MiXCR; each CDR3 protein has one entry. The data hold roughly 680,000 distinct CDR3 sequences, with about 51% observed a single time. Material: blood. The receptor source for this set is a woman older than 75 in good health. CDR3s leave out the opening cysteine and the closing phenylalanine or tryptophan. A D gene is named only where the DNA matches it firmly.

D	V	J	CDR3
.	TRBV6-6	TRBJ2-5	ASSYVSQETQY
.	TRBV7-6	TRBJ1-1	ASSSTPTREAF
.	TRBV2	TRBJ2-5	ASSDRLRTQY
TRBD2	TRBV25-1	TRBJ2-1	ATTSGEQF
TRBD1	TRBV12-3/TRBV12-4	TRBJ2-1	ASSLTAGQVNEQF
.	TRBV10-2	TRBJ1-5	ASSPGYGQPQH
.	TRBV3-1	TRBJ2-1	ASSQDRGREQF
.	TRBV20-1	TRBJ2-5	SAPASAQETQY
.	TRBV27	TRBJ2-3	ASSFTVRSTDTQY
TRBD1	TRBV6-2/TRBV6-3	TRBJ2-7	ASSLTVTGPYEQY
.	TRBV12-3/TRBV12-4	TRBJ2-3	ASSLRAYTQY
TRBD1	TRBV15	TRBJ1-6	ATTDWTGYNSPLH
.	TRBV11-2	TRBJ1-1	ASTPFGQLREAF
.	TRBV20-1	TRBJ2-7	SGREIRNSYEQY
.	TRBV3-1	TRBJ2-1	ASSRDFDNEQF
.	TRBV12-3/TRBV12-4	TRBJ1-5	ASSPKGGVYQPQH
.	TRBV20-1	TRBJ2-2	SARNVVANTGELF
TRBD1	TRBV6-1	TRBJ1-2	ASSDGDRRGYT
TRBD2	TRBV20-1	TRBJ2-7	SARVRTSGGAWNEQY
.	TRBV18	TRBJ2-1	ASSPSFSYNEQF
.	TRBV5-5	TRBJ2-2	ASSPPPQGPGELF
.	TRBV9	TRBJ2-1	ASSVAPTRDNEQF
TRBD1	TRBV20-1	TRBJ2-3	SARDPKDRVADTQY
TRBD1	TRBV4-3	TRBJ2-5	ASSQEGTGETQY
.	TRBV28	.	ASRGDSSSYNEQY
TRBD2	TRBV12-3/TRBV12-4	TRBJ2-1	ASSLRTSFYNEQF
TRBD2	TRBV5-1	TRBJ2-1	ASSSGTSGGWNEQF
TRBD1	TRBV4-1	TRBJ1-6	ASSQIGQGYSPLH
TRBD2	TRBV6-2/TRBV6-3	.	ASGLAAYNEQY
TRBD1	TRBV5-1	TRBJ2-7	ASSSSRDRATEQY
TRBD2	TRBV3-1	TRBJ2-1	ASSFRLAGYNEQF
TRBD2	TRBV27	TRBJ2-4	ASSRRGTSGGPAQNIQY
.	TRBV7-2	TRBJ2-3	ASKPRERTDTQY
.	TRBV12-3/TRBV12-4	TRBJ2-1	ASLDGSSYNEQF
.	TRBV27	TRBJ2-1	ASSYKGVSVTEQF
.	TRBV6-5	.	ASRGVDTRRGTQY
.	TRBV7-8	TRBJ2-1	ASSTANEQF
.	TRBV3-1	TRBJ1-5	ASSQGGVGNQPQH
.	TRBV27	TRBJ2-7	ASSVVGRSYEQY
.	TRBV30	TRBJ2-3	AWGWGGTDTQY
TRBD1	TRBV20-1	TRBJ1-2	SGTGESGYT
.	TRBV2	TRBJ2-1	ASSEMRAKSQF
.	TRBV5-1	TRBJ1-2	ASSAQDRSGYT
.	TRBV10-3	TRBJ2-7	AISPIGSVSYEQY
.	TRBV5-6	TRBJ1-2	ASSSGGSNYGYT
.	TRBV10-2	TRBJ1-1	ASSLDRKNTEAF
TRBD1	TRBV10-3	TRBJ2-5	AISRTGQETQY
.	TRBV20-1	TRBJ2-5	SARQGQETQY
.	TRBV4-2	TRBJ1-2	ASSQGGSGYT
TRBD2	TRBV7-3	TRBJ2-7	ASSLLAGGQSTY